The TCR beta chain under discussion was sequenced for a study of breast tumors, draining lymph nodes, adjacent tissues. For this clonotype: Its antigen is unidentified.

The lymph nodes were axillary draining lymph nodes from breast cancer patients. General study points: Data only fit, rather than demonstrated, lymph node origin of most tumor T cells. Most tumor T cells seemingly derive from lymph node, then expand in tumor. Tumor repertoires ranked between lymph nodes and nontumor tissue in diversity, with V and J gene preferences.

Germline V gene sequence: CDR1 MDHEN, CDR2 SYDVKM. This CDR3 contains 15 residues. J lost 0 bases, V lost 6 bases, and 5 bases had no gene match. TCRdb redid the calling of the multiplex PCR reads with MiXCR, one entry per CDR3 protein. The data contain around 290,000 distinct CDR3 sequences, around 31% of them singletons. The sample comprised axillary lymph node tissue. The source of this sequence is a female donor with breast cancer. Some clones in this sample may be carry-over from other donors' samples. The chain is built from TRBV28 and TRBJ1-3, with 7 bases identical to TRBD1. The CDR3 loop reads CASRPDRASGNTIYF. In DNA form, the CDR3 reads TGTGCCAGCAGGCCAGACAGGGCCTCTGGAAACACCATATATTTT.